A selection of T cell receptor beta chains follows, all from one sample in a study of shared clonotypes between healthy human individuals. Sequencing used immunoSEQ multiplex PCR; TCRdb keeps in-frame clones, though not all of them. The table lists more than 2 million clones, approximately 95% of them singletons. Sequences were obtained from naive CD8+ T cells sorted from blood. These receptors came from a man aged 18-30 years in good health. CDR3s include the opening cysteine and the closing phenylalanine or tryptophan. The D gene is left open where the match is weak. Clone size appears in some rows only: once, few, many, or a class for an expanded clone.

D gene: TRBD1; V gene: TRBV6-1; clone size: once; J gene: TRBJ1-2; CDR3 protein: CASSDQTGIYGYTF; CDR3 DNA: TGTGCCAGCAGTGATCAGACAGGGATCTATGGCTACACCTTC
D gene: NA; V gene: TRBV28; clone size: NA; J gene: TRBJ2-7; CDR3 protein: CASSRTGSSYEQYF; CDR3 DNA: TGTGCCAGCAGTCGAACAGGATCCTCCTACGAGCAGTACTTC
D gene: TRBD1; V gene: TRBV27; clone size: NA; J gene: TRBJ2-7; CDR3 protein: CASSKGTGGYEQYF; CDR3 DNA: TGTGCCAGCAGTAAAGGGACAGGGGGCTACGAGCAGTACTTC
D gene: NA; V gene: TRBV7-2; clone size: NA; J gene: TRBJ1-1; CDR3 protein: CASSLQPAQPNTEAFF; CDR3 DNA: TGTGCCAGCAGCTTACAACCGGCACAGCCGAACACTGAAGCTTTCTTT
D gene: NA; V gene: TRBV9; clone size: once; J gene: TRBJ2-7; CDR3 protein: CASSVGDGYEQYF; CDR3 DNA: TGTGCCAGCAGCGTCGGAGACGGGTACGAGCAGTACTTC
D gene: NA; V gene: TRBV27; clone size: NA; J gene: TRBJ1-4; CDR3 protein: CASRPRESNEKLFF; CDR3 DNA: TGTGCCAGCAGACCCCGGGAATCTAATGAAAAACTGTTTTTT
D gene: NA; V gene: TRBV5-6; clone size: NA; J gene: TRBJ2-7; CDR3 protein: CASSSGRVDEQYF; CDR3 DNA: TGTGCCAGCAGCTCGGGACGAGTTGACGAGCAGTACTTC
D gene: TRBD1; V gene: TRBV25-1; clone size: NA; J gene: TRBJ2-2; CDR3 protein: CATPDRAYTGELFF; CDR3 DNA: TGTGCCACCCCTGACAGGGCGTACACCGGGGAGCTGTTTTTT
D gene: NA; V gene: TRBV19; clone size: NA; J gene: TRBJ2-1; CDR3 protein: CASSIGGGVNEQFF; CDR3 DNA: TGTGCCAGTAGTATCGGGGGTGGGGTCAATGAGCAGTTCTTC
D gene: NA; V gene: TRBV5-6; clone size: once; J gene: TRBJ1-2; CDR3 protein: CASSLKASLLYGYTF; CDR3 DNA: TGTGCCAGCAGCTTGAAGGCCTCCCTACTCTATGGCTACACCTTC
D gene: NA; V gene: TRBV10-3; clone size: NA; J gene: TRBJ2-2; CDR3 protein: CAITETGDTGELFF; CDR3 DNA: TGTGCCATCACCGAAACGGGTGACACCGGGGAGCTGTTTTTT
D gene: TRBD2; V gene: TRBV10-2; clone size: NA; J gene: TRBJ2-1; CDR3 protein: CASRPLSGGENEQFF; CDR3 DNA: TGCGCCAGCAGACCACTAAGCGGGGGGGAAAATGAGCAGTTCTTC
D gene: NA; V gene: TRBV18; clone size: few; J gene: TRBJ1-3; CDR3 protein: CASSPLTGPTGNTIYF; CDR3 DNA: TGTGCCAGCTCACCACTGACGGGACCTACCGGAAACACCATATATTTT
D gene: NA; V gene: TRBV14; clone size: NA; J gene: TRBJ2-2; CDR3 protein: CASSPTNRVFTGELFF; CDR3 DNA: TGTGCCAGCAGCCCCACAAATCGGGTTTTCACCGGGGAGCTGTTTTTT
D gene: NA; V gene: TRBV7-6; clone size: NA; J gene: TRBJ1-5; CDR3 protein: CASSLEEYQPQHF; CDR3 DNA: TGTGCCAGCAGCTTAGAAGAGTATCAGCCCCAGCATTTT
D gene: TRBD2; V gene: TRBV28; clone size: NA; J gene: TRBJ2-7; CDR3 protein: CASSFPAGVEEQYF; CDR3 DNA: TGTGCCAGCAGTTTCCCAGCGGGGGTCGAAGAGCAGTACTTC
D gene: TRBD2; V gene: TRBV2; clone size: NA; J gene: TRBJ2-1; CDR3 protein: CASSLSGVGDNEQFF; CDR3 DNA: TGTGCCAGCAGCCTTAGCGGGGTTGGGGACAATGAGCAGTTCTTC
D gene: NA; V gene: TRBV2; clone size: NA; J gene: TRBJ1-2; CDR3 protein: CASSDHPAADQGYTF; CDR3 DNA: TGTGCCAGCAGTGATCACCCCGCGGCAGATCAGGGCTACACCTTC
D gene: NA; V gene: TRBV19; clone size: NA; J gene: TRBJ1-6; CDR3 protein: CASSIGDSNSPLHF; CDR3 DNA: TGTGCCAGTAGTATAGGAGACAGCAATTCACCCCTCCACTTT
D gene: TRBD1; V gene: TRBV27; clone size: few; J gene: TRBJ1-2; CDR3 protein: CASSPGTGRYGYTF; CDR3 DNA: TGTGCCAGCAGTCCAGGGACAGGCCGCTATGGCTACACCTTC
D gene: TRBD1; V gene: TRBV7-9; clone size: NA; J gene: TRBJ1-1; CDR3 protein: CASSLGQGKGTEAFF; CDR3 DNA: TGTGCCAGCAGTTTGGGACAGGGAAAGGGCACTGAAGCTTTCTTT
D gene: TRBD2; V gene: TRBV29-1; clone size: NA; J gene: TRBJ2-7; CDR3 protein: CSVESSGDYEQYF; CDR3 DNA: TGCAGCGTTGAGAGTAGCGGGGACTACGAGCAGTACTTC
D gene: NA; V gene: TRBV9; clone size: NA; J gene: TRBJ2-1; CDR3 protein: CASSVEGDYGQFF; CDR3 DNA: TGTGCCAGCAGCGTAGAGGGGGACTACGGACAGTTCTTC
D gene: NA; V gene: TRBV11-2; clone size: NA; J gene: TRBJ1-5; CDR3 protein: CASSLEGGTLPQPQHF; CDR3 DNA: TGTGCCAGCAGCTTAGAGGGAGGGACATTACCTCAGCCCCAGCATTTT
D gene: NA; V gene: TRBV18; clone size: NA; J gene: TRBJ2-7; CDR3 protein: CASSPTGSPYEQYF; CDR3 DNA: TGTGCCAGCTCACCGACGGGGAGCCCCTACGAGCAGTACTTC
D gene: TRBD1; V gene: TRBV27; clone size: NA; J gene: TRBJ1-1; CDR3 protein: CASSLVQGAGEAFF; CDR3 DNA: TGTGCCAGCAGTTTGGTACAGGGGGCCGGTGAAGCTTTCTTT
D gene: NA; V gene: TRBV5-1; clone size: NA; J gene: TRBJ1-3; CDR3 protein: CASSLEGVIYF; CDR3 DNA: TGCGCCAGCAGCTTGGAAGGGGTCATATATTTT
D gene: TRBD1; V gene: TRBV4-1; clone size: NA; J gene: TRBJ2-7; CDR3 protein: CASSQEAVGGTMSSYEQYF; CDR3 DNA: TGCGCCAGCAGCCAAGAGGCCGTAGGGGGCACAATGAGCTCCTACGAGCAGTACTTC
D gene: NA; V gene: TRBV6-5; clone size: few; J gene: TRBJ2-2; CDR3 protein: CASSYTSLYGELFF; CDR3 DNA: TGTGCCAGCAGTTATACCAGCCTCTACGGGGAGCTGTTTTTT
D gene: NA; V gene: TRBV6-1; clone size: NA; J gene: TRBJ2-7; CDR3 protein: CASTARGSSYEQYF; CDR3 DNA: TGTGCCAGCACAGCGAGGGGCAGCTCCTACGAGCAGTACTTC
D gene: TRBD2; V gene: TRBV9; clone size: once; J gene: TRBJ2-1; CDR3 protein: CASSVAETSVFNEQFF; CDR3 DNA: TGTGCCAGCAGCGTAGCTGAGACTAGCGTCTTCAATGAGCAGTTCTTC
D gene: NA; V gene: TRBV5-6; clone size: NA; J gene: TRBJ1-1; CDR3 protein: CASILGPAAFF; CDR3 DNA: TGTGCCAGCATCCTTGGGCCGGCGGCTTTCTTT
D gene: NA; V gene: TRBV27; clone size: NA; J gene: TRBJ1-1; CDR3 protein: CASSFGAGEAFF; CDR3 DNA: TGTGCCAGCAGTTTTGGCGCGGGAGAAGCTTTCTTT
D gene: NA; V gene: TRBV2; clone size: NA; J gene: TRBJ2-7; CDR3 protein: CASSVDSYEQYF; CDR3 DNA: TGTGCCAGCTCGGTGGATTCCTACGAGCAGTACTTC
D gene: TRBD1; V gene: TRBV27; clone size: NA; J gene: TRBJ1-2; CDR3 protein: CASSFRTGGESNYGYTF; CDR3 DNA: TGTGCCAGCAGTTTTCGGACAGGGGGCGAATCGAACTATGGCTACACCTTC
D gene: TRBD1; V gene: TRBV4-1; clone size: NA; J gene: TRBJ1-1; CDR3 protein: CASSQDSSGTVSMNTEAFF; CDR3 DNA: TGCGCCAGCAGCCAAGATTCGTCGGGGACAGTGAGCATGAACACTGAAGCTTTCTTT
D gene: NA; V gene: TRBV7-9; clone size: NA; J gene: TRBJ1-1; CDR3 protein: CASSVVVEADEAFF; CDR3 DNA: TGTGCCAGCAGCGTCGTAGTAGAAGCCGATGAAGCTTTCTTT
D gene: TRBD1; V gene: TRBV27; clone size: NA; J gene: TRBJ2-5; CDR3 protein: CASSLGTGIPQETQYF; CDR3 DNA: TGTGCCAGCAGTTTGGGGACAGGAATACCGCAAGAGACCCAGTACTTC
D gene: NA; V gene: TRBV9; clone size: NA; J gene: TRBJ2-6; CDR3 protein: CASGVGWPSGANVLTF; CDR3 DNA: TGTGCCAGCGGCGTCGGATGGCCCTCTGGGGCCAACGTCCTGACTTTC
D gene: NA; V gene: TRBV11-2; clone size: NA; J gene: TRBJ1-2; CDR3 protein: CASSLEDSSNYGYTF; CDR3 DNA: TGTGCCAGCAGCTTAGAGGACAGCTCTAACTATGGCTACACCTTC
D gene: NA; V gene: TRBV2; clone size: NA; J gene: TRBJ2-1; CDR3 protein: CASLRRDASYNEQFF; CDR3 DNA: TGTGCCAGCTTGAGGCGGGATGCCTCCTACAATGAGCAGTTCTTC
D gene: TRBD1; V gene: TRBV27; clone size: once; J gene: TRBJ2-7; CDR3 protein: CASSTTGAAYEQYF; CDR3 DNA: TGTGCCAGCAGCACAACAGGGGCGGCCTACGAGCAGTACTTC